Described below is a single TCR beta chain sequence and its context. Which antigen it targets is not known. No quality values exist for individual bases; no much larger clone is one base distant. The data belong to a study of STAT5B mutations in CD4+ large granular lymphocyte leukemia (dated by TCRdb to the early 2020s). At the level of the whole study: Among healthy controls, the CDR3 'QG' motif was associated with a particular HLA allele. The study compared the TCRbeta repertoires of patients with CD4+ T-cell large granular lymphocyte leukemia against the TCRbeta repertoires of healthy blood donors. The purity of purified fractions was confirmed by flow cytometry on FACSCanto II or FACSVerse to exceed 95% among lymphocytes. The paper's findings and limits, for the study overall: Main leukemic clonotypes were private to each patient, although under 30% appeared at low frequency in other patients' non-leukemic repertoires. Data were not HLA-matched; higher clonality in CD4+ versus CD8+ T-LGLL could reflect the relatively small sample size. CD4-sorted patient repertoires appeared more clonal than healthy CD4+ repertoires, and this difference persisted after removing the putative leukemic clones. Enrichment of TRBV06-family usage was observed among the top patient clones (8/27) relative to healthy controls (2/35).

CDR1 and CDR2 (SGDLS, YYNGEE) derive from the germline V gene. V is pared back by 0 bases and J by 2 bases, with 6 bases lying between the germline termini. The CDR3 has 15 amino acids, counting the end cysteine and phenylalanine. This entry keeps only the CDR3 DNA: 45 bases, framed from base 1. Buffy coats from over 35 blood donors, supplied by the Finnish Red Cross blood service, were used as healthy controls. All TCR-sequenced material derived from peripheral blood: patient blood samples and healthy donor buffy coats. Ficoll-Hypaque gradient centrifugation was used to isolate peripheral blood mononuclear cells. Magnetic purification was used to isolate CD4+ cells from the buffy coats of the healthy controls. The Gentra Puregene Cell and Tissue kit was used to extract genomic DNA, and a Qubit 2.0 fluorometer was used to measure the amount of genomic DNA. The immunoSEQ assay at survey resolution was applied to genomic DNA for sequencing of TCRbeta rearrangements. The paper's processing steps were these. In the TCR sequencing data, the lowest productive clonotype frequency that could be detected was 2.59 x 10-5. Only productive TCRbeta rearrangements, meaning sequences that were complete and in-frame, were kept for the analyses. Sample clonality was computed as Simpson clonality in the immunoSEQ Analyzer version 3.0. Clones were binned by frequency as very rare, small, medium, large (1-20%) or hyperexpanded (>20%). Generation probabilities were estimated with OLGA 1.2.3, V-gene circos plots were made with VDJtools, specificities were looked up in VDJdb, and CDR3 motifs were identified with GLIPH. Held by TCRdb, this immuneACCESS table contains in-frame sequences only and omits some clones. Under half of the omission traces to an unresolved V gene where checked; the cause of the rest is unknown. V, J and clone size were drawn from that table, and D and trimming were deduced from the DNA. Recorded for this sample are over 30,000 clones; over 65% of them occurred a single time. The ten largest clones capture roughly 7% of the sample.

The chain is made from TRBV9 and TRBJ2-6; TRBD2 is a weak D gene call, 5 bases matching. The origin of this receptor is a human donor in good health. Specimen: CD4+ T cells from blood buffy coats. The nucleotides are TGTGCCAGCAGCGTAGCGGGAACTGGGGCCAACGTCCTGACTTTC. It translates as CASSVAGTGANVLTF.